Presented here are 22 T cell receptor beta chains from one specimen sequenced in a study of T cell repertoires in cytomegalovirus infection. TCRdb fed the reads into MiXCR, producing one record per CDR3 protein. The sample shows about 600,000 distinct CDR3 sequences, approximately 24% of them seen only once. Sequencing was done on a sample of CD8+ T cells from PBMCs. Receptor source: a human donor in good health (CMV status not recorded). Some clones in this sample may be carry-over from other donors' samples.

CDR3 amino acids: CASSIQRGGADTQYF. Here the CDR3 DNA reads TGTGCCAGTAGTATCCAGCGGGGGGGTGCAGATACGCAGTATTTT. The chain carries TRBV19 and TRBJ2-3; 10 bases map to TRBD2. CDR1 and CDR2 from the germline V gene are LNHDA and SQIVND (reference sequence). J gave up 4 bases and V 3 bases, and 4 bases lay outside the gene matches. The CDR3 sequence is 15 residues long. The full variable domain, with the rest looked up from reference TRBV19 and TRBJ2-3, is DGGITQSPKYLFRKEGQNVTLSCEQNLNHDAMYWYRQDPGQGLRLIYYSQIVNDFQKGDIAEGYSVSREKKESFPLTVTSAQKNPTAFYLCASSIQRGGADTQYFGPGTRLTVL.

This rearrangement joins TRBV29-1 to TRBJ2-5; 11 nucleotides match TRBD1. Germline-derived CDR1 and CDR2 are SQVTM and ANQGSEA. The CDR3 sequence is 16 residues long. Germline trimming cut 1 base from V and 2 bases from J; bases unmatched to any gene: 6. The CDR3 protein is CSVEASGDRGQETQYF. CDR3 coding DNA: TGCAGCGTTGAAGCCTCCGGGGACAGGGGGCAAGAGACCCAGTACTTC.

This sequence joins TRBV6-5 and TRBJ2-7; D possibly corresponds to TRBD1 (5 bases). Germline V gene data show CDR1 as MNHEY and CDR2 as SVGAGI. The CDR3 is made up of 14 amino acids. This CDR3 reads CASSAPGHPYEQYV. CDR3 sequence (DNA): TGTGCCAGCAGCGCGCCAGGGCACCCCTACGAACAGTACGTC.

This clonotype is a singleton in its sample. Written as DNA, the CDR3 is TGCAGCGTTGAAGGCGGCGGGGGTACCTACAATGAGCAGTTCTTC. The encoded protein is CSVEGGGGTYNEQFF. The chain uses TRBV29-1 and TRBJ2-1, with 7 nucleotides matching TRBD2. Per the germline V gene, CDR1 is SQVTM and CDR2 is ANQGSEA. CDR3 length equals 15 residues. V dropped 1 base and J dropped 2; count of bases not matched to a gene: 5.

This clonotype showed up just once. Germline and junction disagree at one end, which may indicate a read error. V and J are TRBV20-1 and TRBJ2-1, with D possibly being TRBD1 (6 bases). From germline, CDR1 is DFQATT and CDR2 SNEGSKA (reference sequence). The CDR3 is 14 residues long. CDR3 DNA sequence: TGCAGTGCCTGCGGACAGCTCTCCTACAATGAGCAGTGCTTC. Its translation is CSACGQLSYNEQCF.

This clonotype came up many times. The rearrangement uses TRBV6-2 or TRBV6-3 and TRBJ2-1, with D possibly being TRBD2 (6 bases). The germline V gene has CDR1 MNHEY and CDR2 SVGEGT. CDR3 length equals 15 residues. V lost 5 bases to trimming and J lost 0 bases, with 11 bases between them. The CDR3 DNA sequence: TGTGCCAGCAGTACGGACGGGAGCTCCTACAATGAGCAGTTCTTC. As protein: CASSTDGSSYNEQFF.

The chain couples TRBV25-1 to TRBJ2-2; D gene uncertain. Germline V lookup: CDR1 MGHDK, CDR2 SYGVNS. CDR3 length: 14 amino acids. Trimming shortened V by 4 bases and J by 0 bases, and 6 bases separated the two germline ends. CDR3 sequence reads: CASSASANTGELFF. The CDR3 nucleotides are TGTGCCAGCAGTGCCAGCGCGAACACCGGGGAGCTGTTTTTT.

A few counts support this clonotype. The genes are TRBV5-5 and TRBJ2-7; 7 nucleotides align to TRBD1. Per the germline V gene, CDR1 is SGHKS and CDR2 is YYEKEE (reference sequence). Germline trimming cut 1 base from V and 5 bases from J; bases unmatched to any gene: 6. This CDR3 region has 14 residues. The CDR3 sequence is CASSLPGGEDEQYF. The CDR3, as DNA: TGTGCCAGCAGCTTGCCAGGGGGAGAGGACGAGCAGTACTTC.

Concerning this clonotype itself: A much larger clone differs by one base, so this may be a read error. The chain employs TRBV7-9 and TRBJ1-4; unclear D gene. Germline CDR1 SEHNR, CDR2 FQNEAQ (reference sequence). V dropped 0 bases and J dropped 3 bases, with 5 bases sitting between them. The CDR3 loop spans 14 amino acids. CDR3 region: CASSLALPNEKLFF. As DNA, the CDR3 is TGTGCCAGCAGCTTAGCTCTCCCTAATGAAAAACTGTTTTTT.

The genes are TRBV19 and TRBJ1-2, with 9 bases aligning to TRBD1. Germline V gene lookup returns CDR1 LNHDA and CDR2 SQIVND (reference sequence). Germline trimming cut 6 bases from V and 5 bases from J; bases unmatched to any gene: 7. The CDR3 runs 14 residues. Here the CDR3 reads CASSDRGSFYGYTF. CDR3 in DNA: TGTGCCAGTAGCGACAGGGGGTCCTTTTATGGCTACACCTTC.

The table lists this clonotype with many counts. This chain connects TRBV20-1 to TRBJ2-1; 10 bases match TRBD1. The CDR3 length is 16 residues. The germline V gene encodes CDR1 DFQATT and CDR2 SNEGSKA (reference sequence). J was trimmed by 1 base and V by 5 bases; bases with no gene match: 8. CDR3 nucleotides: TGCAGTGCTGGGGGACAGGGGATAGGATCCTACAATGAGCAGTTCTTC. It yields the protein CSAGGQGIGSYNEQFF.

This clonotype was seen ten or more times. The chain uses TRBV7-9 and TRBJ2-5; D unclear. Germline V gene sequence: CDR1 SEHNR, CDR2 FQNEAQ (reference sequence). CDR3 size: 12 residues. V shed 7 bases and J shed 5 bases, with 11 bases lying between them. CDR3 amino acids: CASTQDWETQYF. CDR3 in DNA: TGTGCCAGCACCCAAGATTGGGAGACCCAGTACTTC.

Comment on this clonotype: A clone one base away is much larger, so this may be a read error. The chain is built from TRBV6-5 and TRBJ1-2; possible D gene TRBD1, 5 bases. Germline V gene lookup returns CDR1 MNHEY and CDR2 SVGAGI. This CDR3 region has 13 residues. The V end lost 2 bases, the J end lost 4 bases, and 8 bases lay between the germline ends. CDR3 region: CASSYGGGYGYTF. CDR3 nucleotides: TGTGCCAGCAGTTACGGGGGAGGCTATGGCTACACCTTC.

This clonotype was seen only a few times. This chain joins TRBV28 and TRBJ1-2; D may be TRBD1 (5 bases). From germline, CDR1 is MDHEN and CDR2 SYDVKM. The ends were cut back, 1 base at V and 8 bases at J, with 8 bases in the middle. CDR3 length: 12 amino acids. CDR3 amino acids: CASSLLRDGYTF. The DNA for the CDR3 is TGTGCCAGCAGTTTATTACGGGACGGCTACACCTTC.

Only a few counts were recorded for this clonotype. This chain connects TRBV5-5 to TRBJ2-1; D is unclear. The CDR3 is made up of 13 amino acids. V dropped 3 bases and J dropped 7 bases, with 11 bases sitting between them. Germline V gene lookup returns CDR1 SGHKS and CDR2 YYEKEE (reference sequence). The CDR3 DNA reads TGTGCCAGCAGCTCCCCGGGTGCAAATGAGCAGTTCTTC. Its protein is CASSSPGANEQFF.

This clonotype was detected a few times. The chain couples TRBV7-9 to TRBJ2-7; D uncertain. Looked up from germline, CDR1 is SEHNR and CDR2 is FQNEAQ (reference sequence). V shed 2 bases and J shed 5 bases, with 19 bases lying between them. This CDR3 has 16 residues. The CDR3: CASSLIGVGSSNEQYF. The CDR3 nucleotides read TGTGCCAGCAGCTTAATTGGCGTTGGTAGCTCAAACGAGCAGTACTTC.

This clonotype was seen repeatedly, ten times or more. The V gene is TRBV7-8, the J gene TRBJ2-5, with 7 positions matching TRBD1. J lost 5 bases, V lost 5 bases, and 11 bases had no gene match. This CDR3 is 15 amino acids long. Per germline, CDR1 SGHVS and CDR2 FQNEAQ. This chain's CDR3 is CASSRYRGSGETQYF. CDR3 DNA: TGTGCCAGCAGCCGTTACAGGGGATCGGGGGAGACCCAGTACTTC.

Details on this clonotype: With a much larger clone just one base away, this may be a read error. The CDR3 DNA sequence: TGTGCCAGCGGCTTAGGAGTCGGCGACACTGAAGCTTTCTTT. Protein: CASGLGVGDTEAFF. V is TRBV7-6 and J is TRBJ1-1; no definite D call. There are 14 residues in the CDR3. CDR1 SGHVS and CDR2 FNYEAQ come from the germline V gene.

Here the CDR3 reads CASSGTVYSNQPQHF. The CDR3 bases are TGTGCCAGCAGCGGGACCGTTTATAGCAATCAGCCCCAGCATTTT. V is TRBV12-3 or TRBV12-4 and J is TRBJ1-5; a weak D match, TRBD1 (5 bases). The CDR3 extends over 15 amino acids. V lost 6 bases to trimming and J lost 0 bases, with 12 bases between them.

Many counts were recorded for this clonotype. The chain couples TRBV7-8 to TRBJ2-1; tentative D call: TRBD2 (6 bases). Per the germline V gene, CDR1 is SGHVS and CDR2 is FQNEAQ. The V gene lost 0 bases and the J gene lost 6 bases, with 12 bases spanning the gap. The CDR3 contains 15 residues. Written as DNA, the CDR3 is TGTGCCAGCAGCTTAGCGTTCCTGGGACTCAATGAGCAGTTCTTC. Its protein product is CASSLAFLGLNEQFF.

The table lists this clonotype with many counts. The chain recombines TRBV20-1 with TRBJ1-1; unclear D gene. CDR1 DFQATT and CDR2 SNEGSKA come from the germline V gene (reference sequence). The CDR3 totals 13 residues. Trimming pared 1 base from V and 2 bases from J, leaving 8 bases between. CDR3 nucleotides: TGCAGTGCTAGAGGAGCGGAAAACACTGAAGCTTTCTTT. Encoded protein: CSARGAENTEAFF.

The V and J genes are TRBV4-2 and TRBJ2-2; D gene uncertain. The V and J ends lost 7 bases and 0 bases respectively, with 18 bases between them. The CDR3 has 17 amino acids. The germline CDR1 and CDR2 sequences are LGHNA and YNFKEQ. The CDR3 coding sequence is TGTGCCAGCATAGAACTCAGGACGTACGCGAACACCGGGGAGCTGTTTTTT. It encodes CASIELRTYANTGELFF.